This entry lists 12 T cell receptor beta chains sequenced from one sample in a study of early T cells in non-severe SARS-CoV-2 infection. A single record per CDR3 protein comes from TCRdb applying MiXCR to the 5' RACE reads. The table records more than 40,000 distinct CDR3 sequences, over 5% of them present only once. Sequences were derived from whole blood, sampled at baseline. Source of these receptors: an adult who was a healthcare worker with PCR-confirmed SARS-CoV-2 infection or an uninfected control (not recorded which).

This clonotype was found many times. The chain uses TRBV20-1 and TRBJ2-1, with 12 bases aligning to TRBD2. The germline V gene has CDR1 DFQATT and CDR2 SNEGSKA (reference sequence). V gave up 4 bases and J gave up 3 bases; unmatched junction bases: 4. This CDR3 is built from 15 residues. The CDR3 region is CSAKTSGSYYNEQFF. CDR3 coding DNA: TGCAGTGCTAAGACTAGCGGGAGTTACTACAATGAGCAGTTCTTC.

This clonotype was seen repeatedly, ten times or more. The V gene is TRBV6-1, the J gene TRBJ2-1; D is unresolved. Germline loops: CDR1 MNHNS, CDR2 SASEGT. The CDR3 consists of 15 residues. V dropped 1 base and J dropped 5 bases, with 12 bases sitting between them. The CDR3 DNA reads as TGTGCCAGCAGTGAAGGTTTTGGCCCCCACAATGAGCAGTTCTTC. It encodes CASSEGFGPHNEQFF.

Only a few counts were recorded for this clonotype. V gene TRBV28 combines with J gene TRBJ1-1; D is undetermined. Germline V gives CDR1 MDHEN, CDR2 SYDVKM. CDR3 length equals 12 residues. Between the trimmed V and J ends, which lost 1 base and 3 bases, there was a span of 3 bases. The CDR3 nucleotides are TGTGCCAGCAGTTTATTCGACACTGAAGCTTTCTTT. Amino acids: CASSLFDTEAFF.

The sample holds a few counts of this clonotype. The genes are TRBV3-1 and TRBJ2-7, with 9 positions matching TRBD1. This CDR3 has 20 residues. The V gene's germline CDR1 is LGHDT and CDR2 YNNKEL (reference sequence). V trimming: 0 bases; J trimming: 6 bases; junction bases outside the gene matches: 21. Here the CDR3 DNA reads TGTGCCAGCAGCCAAGATAGATGGTTCGGACAGGGGTCCCATCAGGGCGAGCAGTACTTC. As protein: CASSQDRWFGQGSHQGEQYF.

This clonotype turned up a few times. CDR3 amino acids: CASTMGAPSTDTQYF. CDR3 bases: TGTGCCAGCACGATGGGAGCGCCAAGCACAGATACGCAGTATTTT. The genes are TRBV6-2 or TRBV6-3 and TRBJ2-3; D is possibly TRBD2 (5 bases). This CDR3 region has 15 residues. The ends were cut back, 7 bases at V and 0 bases at J, with 14 bases in the middle. Looked up from germline, CDR1 is MNHEY and CDR2 is SVGEGT.

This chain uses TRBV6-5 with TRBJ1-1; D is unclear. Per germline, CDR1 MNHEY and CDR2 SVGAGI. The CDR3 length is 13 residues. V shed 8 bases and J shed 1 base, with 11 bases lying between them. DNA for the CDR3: TGTGCCAGCTCCCAACTTAGGAACACTGAAGCTTTCTTT. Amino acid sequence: CASSQLRNTEAFF.

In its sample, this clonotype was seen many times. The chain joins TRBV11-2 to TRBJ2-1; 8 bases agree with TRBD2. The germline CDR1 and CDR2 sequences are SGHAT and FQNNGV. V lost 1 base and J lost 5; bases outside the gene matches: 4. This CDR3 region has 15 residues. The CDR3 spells CASSLGGLADNEQFF. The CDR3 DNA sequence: TGTGCCAGCAGCTTAGGAGGACTAGCTGACAATGAGCAGTTCTTC. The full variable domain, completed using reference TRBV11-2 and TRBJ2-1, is EAGVAQSPRYKIIEKRQSVAFWCNPISGHATLYWYQQILGQGPKLLIQFQNNGVVDDSQLPKDRFSAERLKGVDSTLKIQPAKLEDSAVYLCASSLGGLADNEQFFGPGTRLTVL.

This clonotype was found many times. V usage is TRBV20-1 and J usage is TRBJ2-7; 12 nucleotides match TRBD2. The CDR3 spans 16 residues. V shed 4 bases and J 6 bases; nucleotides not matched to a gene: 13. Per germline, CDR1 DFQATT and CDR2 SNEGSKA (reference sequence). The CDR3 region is CSANPSGRAGGGEQYF. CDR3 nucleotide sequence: TGCAGTGCTAACCCTAGCGGGAGGGCCGGAGGTGGCGAGCAGTACTTC.

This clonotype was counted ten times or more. The CDR3 nucleotides read TGTGCCAGCAGAGGACTAGGGGTCGCCACCGGGGAGCTGTTTTTT. Translation: CASRGLGVATGELFF. This chain links TRBV27 with TRBJ2-2; 7 nucleotides align to TRBD2. Germline V gives CDR1 MNHEY, CDR2 SMNVEV (reference sequence). The ends lost 6 bases at V and 4 bases at J; junction bases unmatched: 8. The CDR3 totals 15 residues.

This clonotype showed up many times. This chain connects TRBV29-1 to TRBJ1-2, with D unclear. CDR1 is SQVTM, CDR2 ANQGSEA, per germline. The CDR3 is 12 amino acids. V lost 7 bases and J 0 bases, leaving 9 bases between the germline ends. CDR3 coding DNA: TGCAGCGGACGAGTCGCTAACTATGGCTACACCTTC. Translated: CSGRVANYGYTF.

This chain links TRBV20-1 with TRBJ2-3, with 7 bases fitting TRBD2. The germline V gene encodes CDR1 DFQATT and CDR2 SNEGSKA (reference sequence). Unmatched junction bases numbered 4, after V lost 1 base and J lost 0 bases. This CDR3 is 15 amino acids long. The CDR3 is CSARVGGSSTDTQYF. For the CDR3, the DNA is TGCAGTGCTAGAGTAGGCGGGAGCAGCACAGATACGCAGTATTTT.

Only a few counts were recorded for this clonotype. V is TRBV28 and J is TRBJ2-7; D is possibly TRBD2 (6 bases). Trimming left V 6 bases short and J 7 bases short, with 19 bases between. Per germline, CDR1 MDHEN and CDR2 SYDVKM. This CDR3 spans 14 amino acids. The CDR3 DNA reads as TGTGCCAGCAGCCTTCTAGGAGGGGCCGGGGAGCAGTACTTC. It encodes CASSLLGGAGEQYF.